This T cell receptor beta chain originates from a study of T cells in Graves' hyperthyroidism and ophthalmopathy. Whole-study results and caveats: Using 13 V-J features, a model discriminated ophthalmopathy from stable hyperthyroidism.

Researchers took RNA transcripts and amplified the TCR beta CDR3 regions from them. When the TCR CDR3 underwent first-round RT-PCR, the HTBI primer set was used. MiXCR was run by TCRdb on the multiplex PCR reads, yielding one entry per CDR3 protein. Of about 380,000 distinct CDR3 sequences detected, approximately 15% appear once; the ten largest clones hold under 25%. V shed 3 bases, J shed 8 bases, and the junction held 7 bases outside the gene matches. The CDR3 runs 14 residues. The germline V gene has CDR1 LNHDA and CDR2 SQIVND (reference sequence). This clonotype was observed at least ten times. The antigen is not known.

The chain carries TRBV19 and TRBJ2-1; the match to TRBD2 covers 7 bases. The source of this sequence is a man aged 25 to 45 with Graves' hyperthyroidism that later progressed to Graves' ophthalmopathy. Material for sequencing was blood. The CDR3 region is CASSIGPSGYEQFF. DNA for the CDR3: TGTGCCAGTAGTATTGGCCCTAGCGGATATGAGCAGTTCTTC.